The next 23 T cell receptor beta chains were all read from a single sample in a study of shared clonotypes between healthy human individuals (dated by TCRdb to 2018 to 2020). Receptor amplification or capture employed the immunoSEQ multiplex PCR assay. TCRdb took this table from immuneACCESS and kept in-frame rearrangements with V and J called. Such tables lack part of the clones; where checked against another copy, unresolved V genes explain under half of the gap, and the rest is unexplained. The sample table records 2 million to 2.5 million clones; under 97% of these occur just once. Of the sample, approximately 0.13% is held by the ten largest clones. Sequences were obtained from naive CD4+ T cells sorted from blood. The sample's cell subset or site label, in plain terms: CD45RA+ positively selected. These receptors all come from a man aged 18 to 29 in good health.

This clone showed up just once. The rearrangement links TRBV2 to TRBJ1-2; D may be TRBD1 (5 bases). This CDR3 is built from 15 residues. The V end was cut by 4 bases, the J end by 0 bases, with 12 bases between. CDR1 and CDR2 (germline): SNHLY, FYNNEI. CDR3 nucleotides: TGTGCCAGCAGTGGTCGGGACCCCCCTAACTATGGCTACACCTTC. It is translated as CASSGRDPPNYGYTF.

J is TRBJ2-1 and V is TRBV19; D possibly corresponds to TRBD2 (6 bases). Trimming took 7 bases from V and 0 from J, leaving 10 bases between them. Germline values: CDR1 LNHDA, CDR2 SQIVND (reference sequence). CDR3 length: 14 residues. The CDR3 DNA sequence: TGTGCCAGTAAAATGGGACTCTCCTACAATGAGCAGTTCTTC. Amino acid sequence: CASKMGLSYNEQFF.

A remark on this clone: This specimen includes other DNA sequences encoding the same CDR3. The chain has TRBV6-5 and TRBJ1-5; D ambiguous. Germline values: CDR1 MNHEY, CDR2 SVGAGI. V was trimmed by 6 bases and J by 0 bases, leaving 6 bases between them. This CDR3 comprises 13 residues. CDR3 bases: TGTGCCAGCAGGGAGAATAGCAATCAGCCCCAGCATTTT. This translates into CASRENSNQPQHF.

This clone was detected once. This chain joins TRBV7-8 and TRBJ1-2, with 7 bases identical to TRBD1. The CDR3 consists of 17 residues. CDR1 and CDR2 from the germline V gene are SGHVS and FQNEAQ. The junction had 9 bases not matched to a gene; V was cut back by 2 bases and J by 0 bases. For the CDR3, the DNA is TGTGCCAGCAGCTTAAGGGACAGCGACCCGGCTAACTATGGCTACACCTTC. Translating gives CASSLRDSDPANYGYTF. Full variable domain (remainder filled in from reference TRBV7-8 and TRBJ1-2): GAGVSQSPRYKVAKRGQDVALRCDPISGHVSLFWYQQALGQGPEFLTYFQNEAQLDKSGLPSDRFFAERPEGSVSTLKIQRTQQEDSAVYLCASSLRDSDPANYGYTFGSGTRLTVV.

The rearrangement links TRBV28 to TRBJ2-4; tentatively, D is TRBD1 (5 bases). Germline V gene data show CDR1 as MDHEN and CDR2 as SYDVKM. The CDR3 spans 15 residues. The V and J ends lost 3 bases and 2 bases respectively, with 11 bases between them. In DNA form, the CDR3 reads TGTGCCAGCAGTTTGGAGACAGTGACCAAAAACATTCAGTACTTC. Protein sequence: CASSLETVTKNIQYF.

The rearrangement uses TRBV29-1 and TRBJ2-7; 7 nucleotides agree with TRBD2. This CDR3 contains 12 residues. Germline trimming cut 5 bases from V and 3 bases from J; bases unmatched to any gene: 4. Per germline, CDR1 SQVTM and CDR2 ANQGSEA. CDR3 region: CSVSSGDYEQYF. The CDR3 DNA sequence: TGCAGCGTTTCCAGCGGGGACTACGAGCAGTACTTC.

The chain recombines TRBV29-1 with TRBJ2-7; D is possibly TRBD1 or TRBD2 (5 bases each). CDR1 is SQVTM and CDR2 is ANQGSEA in the germline V gene. V was cut by 4 bases and J by 7 bases, with 14 bases left in between. CDR3 length: 12 residues. The CDR3, as DNA: TGCAGCGTTGGAATAACAGGCGGGGAGCAGTACTTC. Amino acids: CSVGITGGEQYF.

This chain links TRBV27 with TRBJ2-7, with 11 bases that match TRBD2. This CDR3 has 15 residues. Germline trimming cut 5 bases from V and 3 bases from J; bases unmatched to any gene: 6. Germline CDR1 MNHEY, CDR2 SMNVEV (reference sequence). DNA for the CDR3: TGTGCCAGCAGTGGATGGACTAGCGGGTACTACGAGCAGTACTTC. Translation: CASSGWTSGYYEQYF.

The CDR3 loop is CASTSGTGGYEQYF. CDR3 nucleotides: TGTGCCAGTACGTCCGGGACAGGGGGCTACGAGCAGTACTTC. The chain employs TRBV19 and TRBJ2-7; 11 bases are a match to TRBD1. Unmatched junction bases numbered 5, after V lost 7 bases and J lost 3 bases. The CDR3 has 14 residues. Germline assignment: CDR1 LNHDA and CDR2 SQIVND (reference sequence).

This chain joins TRBV28 and TRBJ2-7; possibly TRBD1 for D (6 bases). V dropped 6 bases and J dropped 4 bases, with 13 bases sitting between them. The germline V gene has CDR1 MDHEN and CDR2 SYDVKM. The CDR3 covers 13 residues. The CDR3 sequence: CASRWSGDYEQYF. For the CDR3, the DNA is TGTGCCAGCAGATGGTCAGGGGATTACGAGCAGTACTTC. The variable domain in full, with the rest retrieved from reference TRBV28 and TRBJ2-7, is DVKVTQSSRYLVKRTGEKVFLECVQDMDHENMFWYRQDPGLGLRLIYFSYDVKMKEKGDIPEGYSVSREKKERFSLILESASTNQTSMYLCASRWSGDYEQYFGPGTRLTVT.

This clone is a singleton in its sample. This chain joins TRBV5-8 and TRBJ1-2, with D uncertain. From germline, CDR1 is SGHTS and CDR2 YDEGEE. The CDR3 covers 18 residues. Trimming removed 6 bases from V and 5 bases from J, with 29 bases in between. The CDR3 is CASTLPGTQLLSLYGYTF. In nucleotides, the CDR3 is TGTGCCAGCACCCTACCGGGAACCCAGCTGTTATCCCTGTATGGCTACACCTTC. Based on the CDR3 plus reference TRBV5-8 and TRBJ1-2, the full variable domain is EAGVTQSPTHLIKTRGQQATLRCSPISGHTSVYWYQQALGLGLQFLLWYDEGEERNRGNFPPRFSGRQFPNYSSELNVNALELEDSALYLCASTLPGTQLLSLYGYTFGSGTRLTVV.

J is TRBJ1-2 and V is TRBV11-2; D uncertain. The CDR3 totals 14 residues. Per the germline V gene, CDR1 is SGHAT and CDR2 is FQNNGV. V lost 4 bases and J 8 bases, leaving 17 bases between the germline ends. CDR3 region: CASSSKTELLGYTF. CDR3 bases: TGTGCCAGCAGCTCCAAGACGGAACTCTTAGGCTACACCTTC.

On this clone: This same CDR3 is encoded by further DNA sequences in the sample. The chain employs TRBV7-9 and TRBJ1-2, with D possibly TRBD1 on 5 matching bases. V lost 5 bases and J 6 bases, leaving 10 bases between the germline ends. Germline V lookup: CDR1 SEHNR, CDR2 FQNEAQ (reference sequence). This CDR3 has 12 residues. In DNA, the CDR3 is TGTGCCAGCAGCCTAGAGGGGAATGGCTACACCTTC. It specifies CASSLEGNGYTF. The full variable domain, rest sourced from reference TRBV7-9 and TRBJ1-2, is DTGVSQNPRHKITKRGQNVTFRCDPISEHNRLYWYRQTLGQGPEFLTYFQNEAQLEKSRLLSDRFSAERPKGSFSTLEIQRTEQGDSAMYLCASSLEGNGYTFGSGTRLTVV.

The J gene is TRBJ1-6, the V gene TRBV4-3; D call uncertain. The V gene lost 4 bases and the J gene lost 0 bases, with 7 bases spanning the gap. CDR3 length: 15 residues. CDR1 is LGHNA, CDR2 YSLEER, per germline. This CDR3 is CASSPDISYNSPLHF. The CDR3 DNA reads TGCGCCAGCAGCCCAGACATCTCCTATAATTCACCCCTCCACTTT.

The chain joins TRBV12-5 to TRBJ1-6; TRBD1 is a possible D gene (6 bases). The CDR3 sequence is 18 residues long. Germline V gives CDR1 LGHNT, CDR2 FRNRAP. Trimming stripped 0 bases from V and 0 bases from J, with 12 bases between. Written as DNA, the CDR3 is TGTGCTAGTGGTTTGGTACAGGGTGAACGCTCCTATAATTCACCCCTCCACTTT. This translates into CASGLVQGERSYNSPLHF.

V gene TRBV6-4 combines with J gene TRBJ1-5; unclear D gene. This CDR3 region has 13 residues. V was trimmed by 6 bases and J by 9 bases, leaving 15 bases between them. Germline CDR1 is MRHNA and CDR2 is SNTAGT. The CDR3 nucleotides are TGTGCCAGCAGCCAAACAGCTATCGGGCCCCAGCATTTT. The encoded protein is CASSQTAIGPQHF.

This clone has only one observation. The CDR3 sequence: CASSPQREGTEAFF. The CDR3 region has the DNA TGTGCCAGCTCACCTCAGCGGGAAGGCACTGAAGCTTTCTTT. The V and J genes are TRBV18 and TRBJ1-1; D remains ambiguous. The CDR3 is 14 amino acids. Trimming took off 3 bases at V and 4 bases at J, with 12 bases between the two ends. Looked up from germline, CDR1 is KGHSH and CDR2 is LQKENI. The whole variable domain, filled in from reference TRBV18 and TRBJ1-1, reads NAGVMQNPRHLVRRRGQEARLRCSPMKGHSHVYWYRQLPEEGLKFMVYLQKENIIDESGMPKERFSAEFPKEGPSILRIQQVVRGDSAAYFCASSPQREGTEAFFGQGTRLTVV.

This clone appeared a single time. This chain uses TRBV23-1 with TRBJ2-7; tentative D call: TRBD1 (5 bases). TRBV23-1 is classed as an ORF, of uncertain function. The length of the CDR3 is 14 residues. The V gene lost 9 bases and the J gene lost 1 base, with 16 bases spanning the gap. CDR3 bases: TGCGCCAGTCCCCAGTCCACAGGATCCTACGAGCAGTACTTC. Encoded protein: CASPQSTGSYEQYF.

The chain is built from TRBV6-6 and TRBJ2-7, with 7 bases matching TRBD2. V shed 6 bases, J shed 7 bases, and the junction held 9 bases outside the gene matches. CDR3 length: 13 amino acids. In germline, CDR1 is MNHNY, CDR2 SVGAGI (reference sequence). CDR3 region: CASSGGRWSEQYF. CDR3 in DNA: TGTGCCAGCAGCGGGGGGAGGTGGAGTGAGCAGTACTTC.

V is TRBV4-1 and J is TRBJ2-1; TRBD2 might be the D (6 bases). The germline CDR1 and CDR2 sequences are MGHRA and YSYEKL. The CDR3 runs 16 residues. V was shortened by 0 bases and J by 9 bases, with 18 bases between the two germline ends. DNA of the CDR3: TGCGCCAGCAGCCAAGATCGAGGCGGGGTTTTATCTGAGCAGTTCTTC. It specifies CASSQDRGGVLSEQFF.

This chain's CDR3 is CASSTRDRDGYTF. DNA for the CDR3: TGTGCCAGCAGTACTCGAGACAGGGATGGCTACACCTTC. The V and J genes are TRBV6-6 and TRBJ1-2; 7 bases align to TRBD1. CDR1 is MNHNY and CDR2 is SVGAGI in the germline V gene (reference sequence). The CDR3 spans 13 residues. Trimming at V came to 5 bases and at J to 6 bases, leaving 6 bases not matched to a gene.

This chain links TRBV15 with TRBJ2-1, with D perhaps given as TRBD1 or TRBD2 (6 bases each). Trimming removed 0 bases at V and 8 bases at J, with 20 bases between. Germline V lookup: CDR1 LNHNV, CDR2 YYDKDF (reference sequence). The length of the CDR3 is 17 residues. The CDR3 loop is CATSRDPKGGDRDEQFF. The DNA of the CDR3 is TGTGCCACCAGCAGAGACCCCAAGGGGGGAGACCGTGATGAGCAGTTCTTC.

The chain has TRBV2 and TRBJ2-7, with D possibly matching TRBD1 (6 bases). This CDR3 has 11 residues. The germline gives CDR1 SNHLY, CDR2 FYNNEI. Trimming shortened V by 6 bases and J by 7 bases, and 10 bases separated the two germline ends. This CDR3 reads CASSPRGEQYF. For the CDR3, the DNA is TGTGCCAGCAGCCCAAGGGGGGAGCAGTACTTC.